This TCR beta chain was retrieved from a study of identical twins. Study observations and caveats: Cord blood's abundant beta clonotypes had fewer insertions, unlike memory repertoires.

To note about this clonotype: Its specificity is unknown.

This CDR3 region has 14 residues. The germline gives CDR1 DFQATT, CDR2 SNEGSKA (reference sequence). Trimming took 0 bases from V and 7 from J; bases not matched to a gene: 3. TCRdb redid the calling of the 5' RACE reads with MiXCR, one entry per CDR3 protein. The sample has under 500,000 distinct CDR3 sequences; 13% to 15% are singletons. This sample was shared with a second study, whose subject was yellow fever vaccine responses in identical twins.

The source material was CD4+ T cells sorted from blood. The TCR was taken from a woman under 30 in good health. The chain has TRBV20-1 and TRBJ1-1, with 12 bases lining up with TRBD1. The CDR3 is CSARDGTGGNEAFF. CDR3 DNA: TGCAGTGCTAGAGATGGGACAGGGGGCAATGAAGCTTTCTTT.